Listed below are T cell receptor beta chains from one sample, sequenced in a study of early T cells in non-severe SARS-CoV-2 infection. From the 5' RACE reads, TCRdb called clonotypes with MiXCR, one entry per CDR3 protein. The data show tens of thousands of distinct CDR3 sequences, around 6.1% seen once. Material: whole blood, obtained at baseline. These receptors all stem from an adult who was a healthcare worker with PCR-confirmed SARS-CoV-2 infection or an uninfected control (not recorded which). Both conserved end residues are part of each CDR3. The D gene is left open where the match is weak. Size values are once, few and many counts, or a class for expanded clones, and some rows have none.

clone_size | d_call | j_call | v_call | cdr3_aa | cdr3_nt
many | . | TRBJ2-1 | TRBV3-1 | CASSHPGGKGYNEQFF | TGTGCCAGCAGCCACCCTGGCGGGAAAGGTTACAATGAGCAGTTCTTC
. | TRBD1 | TRBJ2-2 | TRBV6-6 | CASSLDRQNTGELFF | TGTGCCAGCAGCCTGGACAGGCAGAACACCGGGGAGCTGTTTTTT
many | . | TRBJ2-4 | TRBV3-2 | CASSQEIGGQAKNIQYF | TGTGCCAGCAGCCAAGAAATAGGTGGACAAGCCAAAAACATTCAGTACTTC
many | TRBD2 | TRBJ2-3 | TRBV29-1 | CSVRTAGTSKYF | TGCAGCGTACGAACAGCCGGGACTAGCAAGTATTTT
. | . | TRBJ2-1 | TRBV11-2 | CASSPWTGTNEQFF | TGTGCCAGCAGCCCATGGACTGGAACGAATGAGCAGTTCTTC
many | . | TRBJ2-1 | TRBV7-3 | CASSPRGASSYNEQFF | TGTGCCAGCAGCCCTAGGGGCGCCAGCTCCTACAATGAGCAGTTCTTC
many | . | TRBJ2-7 | TRBV10-1 | CASSDTTPDMLWSYEQYF | TGCGCCAGCAGTGACACTACCCCGGACATGCTCTGGTCCTACGAGCAGTACTTC
many | . | TRBJ1-1 | TRBV6-5 | CAIGRATNTEAFF | TGTGCCATTGGGCGGGCTACGAACACTGAAGCTTTCTTT
. | TRBD1 | TRBJ1-4 | TRBV11-2 | CASSRSGGYDEKLFF | TGTGCCAGCAGCAGGTCAGGGGGATACGATGAAAAACTGTTTTTT
. | . | TRBJ1-5 | TRBV5-1 | CASSLTIGPDQPQHF | TGCGCCAGCAGCTTAACAATAGGGCCGGATCAGCCCCAGCATTTT
few | . | TRBJ2-5 | TRBV2 | CASNNRRGETQYF | TGTGCCAGCAACAACCGCAGGGGAGAGACCCAGTACTTC